This is a list of T cell receptor beta chains from one sample in a study of T cell responses to AZD1222 COVID-19 vaccine. This table comes from immunoSEQ multiplex PCR, and its TCRdb copy is limited to in-frame clones, with some not included. The repertoire holds 100,000 or so clones, about 85% seen once, with 2% to 3% in the top ten. The input for sequencing was peripheral blood, taken 28 days after the second AZD1222 dose. These receptors originate from an adult who received the AZD1222 COVID-19 vaccine. The CDR3 runs from the conserved cysteine through the conserved F or W. The D gene is left open where the match is weak. Size values are once, few and many counts, or a class for expanded clones, and some rows have none.

V gene	clone size	J gene	D gene	CDR3 protein	CDR3 DNA
TRBV7-9	NA	TRBJ2-2	NA	CACDAGRANTGELFF	TGTGCCTGCGACGCGGGTAGGGCGAACACCGGGGAGCTGTTTTTT
TRBV6-1	NA	TRBJ2-7	TRBD1	CASSEAGGSSYEQYF	TGTGCCAGCAGTGAAGCAGGGGGCAGCTCCTACGAGCAGTACTTC
TRBV7-9	NA	TRBJ2-3	TRBD2	CASSPTLAGGNTDTQYF	TGTGCCAGCAGCCCTACACTAGCGGGAGGGAACACAGATACGCAGTATTTT
TRBV19	NA	TRBJ2-3	NA	CASSMGAPSTDTQYF	TGTGCCAGTAGTATGGGAGCCCCTAGCACAGATACGCAGTATTTT
TRBV30	NA	TRBJ2-5	NA	CAWMEGSGETQYF	TGTGCCTGGATGGAGGGGTCGGGAGAGACCCAGTACTTC
TRBV30	once	TRBJ2-2	NA	CAWSPNRQSGELFF	TGTGCCTGGAGTCCCAACAGGCAATCGGGGGAGCTGTTTTTT
TRBV2	NA	TRBJ1-1	TRBD1	CASRGLGQGNTEAFF	TGTGCCAGCAGGGGGTTGGGACAGGGGAACACTGAAGCTTTCTTT
TRBV9	NA	TRBJ1-6	NA	CASSVVGFNSPLHF	TGTGCCAGCAGCGTAGTAGGGTTTAATTCACCCCTCCACTTT
TRBV25-1	NA	TRBJ2-7	NA	CASRGDSYEQYF	TGTGCCAGCAGAGGAGACAGCTACGAGCAGTACTTC
TRBV5-1	NA	TRBJ2-3	TRBD2	CASSLLSGRGTDTQYF	TGCGCCAGCAGCTTGCTCAGCGGGAGAGGGACAGATACGCAGTATTTT
TRBV24-1	NA	TRBJ1-2	NA	CATSGGVSYGYTF	TGTGCCACCAGTGGAGGGGTTAGTTATGGCTACACCTTC
TRBV6-2/TRBV6-3	once	TRBJ1-2	NA	CASSSEPFGVAGYTF	TGTGCCAGCAGTTCTGAACCCTTCGGGGTGGCTGGCTACACCTTC
TRBV11-2	few	TRBJ1-4	TRBD1	CASSYLVAFGTGTNEKLFF	TGTGCCAGCAGTTATCTTGTCGCTTTCGGGACAGGAACAAATGAAAAACTGTTTTTT
TRBV6-5	NA	TRBJ2-2	TRBD1	CASGGPGGHGELFF	TGTGCCAGCGGGGGGCCAGGGGGCCACGGGGAGCTGTTTTTT
TRBV28	NA	TRBJ1-2	TRBD1	CASSPVESRRGRRYGYTF	TGTGCCAGCAGTCCCGTCGAAAGCAGGAGGGGGCGTAGGTATGGCTACACCTTC
TRBV27	few	TRBJ1-2	NA	CASRPNAWTAGGSDTF	TGTGCCAGCAGGCCGAACGCCTGGACGGCCGGGGGGAGCGACACCTTC
TRBV2	NA	TRBJ2-1	NA	CATSDRSSYNEQFF	TGTGCCACCTCGGACCGCAGCTCCTACAATGAGCAGTTCTTC
TRBV6-1	NA	TRBJ1-1	TRBD1	CASSDTGGRFAEAFF	TGTGCCAGCAGTGACACAGGGGGGAGATTCGCTGAAGCTTTCTTT
TRBV7-9	NA	TRBJ2-7	TRBD2	CASVPRGPIAGYVYEQYF	TGTGCCAGCGTGCCCCGGGGGCCCATAGCGGGATACGTTTACGAGCAGTACTTC
TRBV6-1	NA	TRBJ1-2	NA	CASSGRGSILNYGYTF	TGTGCCAGCAGTGGCAGGGGTTCCATCCTGAACTATGGCTACACCTTC
TRBV25-1	NA	TRBJ1-5	NA	CASSEWGSNQPQHF	TGTGCCAGCAGTGAATGGGGTAGCAATCAGCCCCAGCATTTT
TRBV5-1	NA	TRBJ2-7	NA	CASSPGTLSGWEQYF	TGCGCCAGCAGCCCTGGGACACTAAGCGGTTGGGAGCAGTACTTC
TRBV29-1	NA	TRBJ2-7	NA	CSVSVSSYEQYF	TGCAGCGTTTCTGTATCTTCCTACGAGCAGTACTTC
TRBV18	once	TRBJ2-1	NA	CATRAVHNEQFF	TGTGCCACCAGAGCGGTCCACAATGAGCAGTTCTTC
TRBV29-1	NA	TRBJ2-5	TRBD2	CSVVRAGTSGRAGETQYF	TGCAGCGTTGTCAGGGCCGGGACTAGCGGGAGGGCAGGGGAGACCCAGTACTTC
TRBV29-1	NA	TRBJ1-5	NA	CSVGQGLGQPQHF	TGCAGCGTTGGGCAGGGTCTTGGTCAGCCCCAGCATTTT
TRBV30	few	TRBJ2-2	NA	CAWRTTSTGELFF	TGTGCCTGGAGGACTACTAGCACCGGGGAGCTGTTTTTT
TRBV6-1	NA	TRBJ1-4	TRBD1	CASSAKQRTGISEKLFF	TGTGCCAGCAGTGCGAAACAACGGACAGGGATTAGTGAAAAACTGTTTTTT
TRBV30	NA	TRBJ1-1	TRBD1	CAWSVFRAGGSNTEAFF	TGTGCCTGGAGTGTATTCCGGGCAGGGGGCTCGAACACTGAAGCTTTCTTT
TRBV3-1/TRBV3-2	NA	TRBJ2-5	NA	CASSQDLETQYF	TGTGCCAGCAGCCAAGATCTCGAGACCCAGTACTTC
TRBV5-8	NA	TRBJ1-1	TRBD1	CASSLVRGQENTEAFF	TGTGCCAGCAGCTTGGTTAGGGGACAGGAGAACACTGAAGCTTTCTTT
TRBV27	NA	TRBJ1-2	NA	CASSLSMGGGIGGYTF	TGTGCCAGCAGTTTATCGATGGGAGGGGGTATTGGTGGCTACACCTTC
TRBV7-8	NA	TRBJ2-1	TRBD1	CASSLEVFGTGGLNEQFF	TGTGCCAGCAGCTTAGAAGTCTTCGGGACAGGGGGTTTGAATGAGCAGTTCTTC
TRBV3-1/TRBV3-2	once	TRBJ2-1	NA	CASSQAKQEQFF	TGTGCCAGCAGCCAAGCCAAGCAAGAGCAGTTCTTC
TRBV4-1	NA	TRBJ1-5	NA	CASSQEDRNNQPQHF	TGCGCCAGCAGCCAAGAAGACAGGAACAATCAGCCCCAGCATTTT
TRBV30	NA	TRBJ1-4	NA	CAWSRVGLSNEKLFF	TGTGCCTGGAGTCGTGTCGGACTTTCTAATGAAAAACTGTTTTTT
TRBV29-1	NA	TRBJ2-7	TRBD1	CSDANTGAPEQYF	TGCAGCGACGCAAACACAGGGGCCCCCGAGCAGTACTTC
TRBV28	NA	TRBJ2-5	NA	CASSLNIPQETQYF	TGTGCCAGCAGTTTGAACATCCCCCAAGAGACCCAGTACTTC
TRBV6-5	NA	TRBJ1-1	NA	CASSKRQENTEAFF	TGTGCCAGCAGTAAACGACAAGAGAACACTGAAGCTTTCTTT
TRBV18	NA	TRBJ2-2	TRBD2	CASSRLPGGNTGELFF	TGTGCCAGCTCGCGCCTACCGGGAGGGAACACCGGGGAGCTGTTTTTT
TRBV7-3	NA	TRBJ2-1	NA	CASSLLASEWSSYNEQFF	TGTGCCAGCAGCCTCCTAGCGAGCGAATGGAGCTCCTACAATGAGCAGTTCTTC
TRBV9	NA	TRBJ1-3	TRBD1	CASSTRGSGNTIYF	TGTGCCAGCAGCACCAGGGGGTCTGGAAACACCATATATTTT
TRBV7-2	NA	TRBJ2-5	TRBD1	CASSIRDRLTRETQYF	TGTGCCAGCAGCATCCGGGACAGGTTAACTAGAGAGACCCAGTACTTC
TRBV30	NA	TRBJ2-7	NA	CAWSVGRYEQYF	TGTGCCTGGAGTGTGGGACGCTACGAGCAGTACTTC
TRBV29-1	once	TRBJ1-2	NA	CSVETGWDYGYTF	TGCAGCGTTGAAACGGGGTGGGACTATGGCTACACCTTC
TRBV7-9	NA	TRBJ2-2	NA	CASSPRDRGNTGELFF	TGTGCCAGCAGCCCCCGTGACCGAGGGAACACCGGGGAGCTGTTTTTT
TRBV18	NA	TRBJ2-5	NA	CASMDVVQETQYF	TGTGCCAGCATGGATGTGGTCCAAGAGACCCAGTACTTC
TRBV3-1/TRBV3-2	NA	TRBJ2-7	NA	CASSQGDLVGEQYF	TGTGCCAGCAGCCAAGGGGACCTCGTGGGCGAGCAGTACTTC
TRBV18	NA	TRBJ1-1	NA	CASSPKTDLPEAFF	TGTGCCAGCTCACCCAAGACGGATCTCCCTGAAGCTTTCTTT
TRBV6-6	NA	TRBJ1-5	NA	CASAGANQPQHF	TGTGCCAGCGCGGGGGCTAATCAGCCCCAGCATTTT
TRBV28	NA	TRBJ1-3	NA	CASSSSLPQGRNTIYF	TGTGCCAGCAGCTCATCACTGCCCCAAGGGCGGAACACCATATATTTT